The rows below give T cell receptor beta chains drawn from one sample of a study of blood T cell repertoires in COVID-19. Repertoires were generated with immunoSEQ multiplex PCR, while TCRdb's copy carries only in-frame clones and drops some. Among fewer than 350,000 clones, roughly 89% were seen once, and the ten largest hold about 1.8%. Sequencing input: PBMCs or T cells enriched from blood (not recorded which). The origin of the receptors is a woman under 30 with acute COVID-19. Each CDR3 is given with its conserved first and last residue. The D gene is left open where the match is weak. Clone size is given for some rows only: seen once, a few or many times, or a class if the clone is expanded.

>TRBV23-1|TRBD1|TRBJ2-6|NA
TGCGCCAGCAGACCGAACAGGGGGCCCAAGCGCCTCTCTGGGGCCAACGTCCTGACTTTC
CASRPNRGPKRLSGANVLTF
>TRBV10-3|NA|TRBJ2-1|NA
TGTGCCATCAGTGAAACCCTAGCGCCTGAGCAGTTCTTC
CAISETLAPEQFF
>TRBV6-5|NA|TRBJ2-7|NA
TGTGCCAGCAGTTTCATGTACACCCCCGGGGAAGAGCAGTACTTC
CASSFMYTPGEEQYF
>TRBV5-1|NA|TRBJ1-4|NA
TGCGCCAGCCGACAGATGGCTAATGAAAAACTGTTTTTT
CASRQMANEKLFF
>TRBV7-9|TRBD1|TRBJ1-1|NA
TGTGCCAGCAGCTCAAGACAGGGCAGCCTTATGAACACTGAAGCTTTCTTT
CASSSRQGSLMNTEAFF
>TRBV7-2|TRBD2|TRBJ2-7|NA
TGTGCCAGCAGCTTAGGAGCGGGGGTGGACGAGCAGTACTTC
CASSLGAGVDEQYF
>TRBV5-6|TRBD1|TRBJ2-2|NA
TGTGCCAGCACCTGGCTAGGGGGCGATATCGGGGAGCTGTTTTTT
CASTWLGGDIGELFF
>TRBV5-1|TRBD2|TRBJ2-7|once
TGCGCCAGCAGCTTCGGGGGGGCATCCTACGAGCAGTACTTC
CASSFGGASYEQYF
>TRBV6-5|NA|TRBJ2-7|NA
TGTGCCAGCAGTTACCAGCGGGCCTTCTACGAGCAGTACTTC
CASSYQRAFYEQYF
>TRBV19|NA|TRBJ1-3|NA
TGTGCCAGTAGCCGGACAGCTGGAAACACCATATATTTT
CASSRTAGNTIYF
>TRBV19|NA|TRBJ1-5|NA
TGTGCCAGCGCGGCCCCGAGGAGGGATCAGCCCCAGCATTTT
CASAAPRRDQPQHF
>TRBV7-2|TRBD1|TRBJ2-1|NA
TGTGCCAGCAGCGCTACCCGGGACAGCTACAATGAGCAGTTCTTC
CASSATRDSYNEQFF
>TRBV2|TRBD1|TRBJ1-1|NA
TGTGCCAGCAGCTCCGGGACAGGGGGCCGCGGCACTGAAGCTTTCTTT
CASSSGTGGRGTEAFF
>TRBV7-2|TRBD1|TRBJ1-2|once
TGTGCCAGCAGCATGACAGGGGAACGAGGCTATGGCTACACCTTC
CASSMTGERGYGYTF
>TRBV5-1|NA|TRBJ1-5|NA
TGCGCCAGCAGCTCTGAAGGGATAGGGGGTCAGCCCCAGCATTTT
CASSSEGIGGQPQHF
>TRBV4-2|TRBD1|TRBJ2-7|NA
TGTGCCAGCAGCCAGGGGGACAGGGCAACCTACGAGCAGTACTTC
CASSQGDRATYEQYF
>TRBV29-1|TRBD1|TRBJ2-7|NA
TGCAGCGCCCGGGACAGGACCTCCTACGAGCAGTACTTC
CSARDRTSYEQYF
>TRBV5-4|TRBD2|TRBJ2-3|NA
TGTGCCAGCAGCTTTACGGGACTACGCACAGATACGCAGTATTTT
CASSFTGLRTDTQYF
>TRBV9|TRBD1|TRBJ1-6|NA
TGTGCCAGCAGCGGGGGGGACAGCAGCTCCTATAATTCACCCCTCCACTTT
CASSGGDSSSYNSPLHF
>TRBV28|TRBD1|TRBJ2-7|NA
TGTGCCAGCAGTTTAGGACAGGCTGACTACGAGCAGTACTTC
CASSLGQADYEQYF
>TRBV6-5|NA|TRBJ1-1|NA
TGTGCCAGCAGTCCCAGGTCTATGAACACTGAAGCTTTCTTT
CASSPRSMNTEAFF
>TRBV29-1|NA|TRBJ1-2|NA
TGCAGCGTTGAAGCATCAGACTATGGCTACACCTTC
CSVEASDYGYTF
>TRBV30|NA|TRBJ1-5|once
TGTGCCTGGAGCCGCGGGGTCCTCAATCAGCCCCAGCATTTT
CAWSRGVLNQPQHF
>TRBV10-1|TRBD2|TRBJ2-2|NA
TGCGCCAGCAGTGCACGGGAGGGCGTCGGCGGGGAGCTGTTTTTT
CASSAREGVGGELFF
>TRBV2|NA|TRBJ1-5|few
TGTGCCAGCAGTGAAGCGCAGGGCATCAATCAGCCCCAGCATTTT
CASSEAQGINQPQHF
>TRBV10-1|NA|TRBJ2-3|NA
TGCGCCAGCAGTGAAGCGCCCGGAACAGATACGCAGTATTTT
CASSEAPGTDTQYF
>TRBV9|TRBD2|TRBJ2-5|NA
TGTGCCAGCAGCCCCGGGACTAGCGGGAGGGCCGGGGAGACCCAGTACTTC
CASSPGTSGRAGETQYF
>TRBV5-1|TRBD1|TRBJ2-2|NA
TGCGCCAGCAGCTTCGGGACAGGGCGCACCGGGGAGCTGTTTTTT
CASSFGTGRTGELFF
>TRBV6-5|TRBD1|TRBJ2-7|NA
TGTGCCACCTGGGACAGGAGCTCCTACGAGCAGTACTTC
CATWDRSSYEQYF
>TRBV7-2|TRBD2|TRBJ2-1|once
TGTGCCAGCAGCTTCAGTGGTGGGAGGGTCAATGAGCAGTTCTTC
CASSFSGGRVNEQFF
>TRBV9|TRBD2|TRBJ2-5|NA
TGTGCCAGCAGCGTAGGGACTAGCGGGAACCAAGAGACCCAGTACTTC
CASSVGTSGNQETQYF
>TRBV18|TRBD2|TRBJ2-7|NA
TGTGCCAGCTCACCGCGGGGGGACGGGGGCAGTGAGCAGTACTTC
CASSPRGDGGSEQYF
>TRBV11-2|TRBD1|TRBJ2-7|NA
TGTGCCAGCAGCCCCCTTCCGGGACAGCCTCAAGGGACGGCTTACGAGCAGTACTTC
CASSPLPGQPQGTAYEQYF
>TRBV5-1|TRBD2|TRBJ2-7|NA
TGCGCCAGCAGCTTGATATTCGTGGGGGTAGCGGGAGTTTACGAGCAGTACTTC
CASSLIFVGVAGVYEQYF
>TRBV14|TRBD1|TRBJ2-7|NA
TGTGCCAGCAGCCAATGGAGTAGGGGGCGGCAGTACTTC
CASSQWSRGRQYF
>TRBV4-2|NA|TRBJ2-7|NA
TGTGCCAGCAGCCAGGGTCCCGGTGGGGGGTACGAGCAGTACTTC
CASSQGPGGGYEQYF
>TRBV5-1|TRBD1|TRBJ1-5|NA
TGCGCCAGCAGCTTGGTAGCAGGGGGAGGTCAGCCCCAGCATTTT
CASSLVAGGGQPQHF
>TRBV4-1|NA|TRBJ2-4|once
TGCGCCAGCAGCCGAATAGCCGAACTAGCCAAAAACATTCAGTACTTC
CASSRIAELAKNIQYF
>TRBV27|TRBD1|TRBJ1-2|once
TGTGCCAGCAGTTCTCTCCTGGGACAGAATGGCTACACCTTC
CASSSLLGQNGYTF
>TRBV6-5|TRBD1|TRBJ1-6|NA
TGTGCCAGCACTAGACAGGGTTCTAATTCACCCCTCCACTTT
CASTRQGSNSPLHF
>TRBV7-9|NA|TRBJ2-2|NA
TGTGCCAGCAGCTTTTCAGGAACCGGGGAGCTGTTTTTT
CASSFSGTGELFF
>TRBV4-2|NA|TRBJ1-5|NA
TGTGCCAGCAGCCCCCTGACGGGTAGCAATCAGCCCCAGCATTTT
CASSPLTGSNQPQHF
>TRBV6-2/TRBV6-3|TRBD2|TRBJ2-2|NA
TGTGCCAGCAGCCGCACTGGGACTAGCATTGTTGAGGAGCTGTTTTTT
CASSRTGTSIVEELFF
>TRBV2|NA|TRBJ1-4|once
TGTGCCAGCAGTTTACAGGGCTCAACTAATGAAAAACTGTTTTTT
CASSLQGSTNEKLFF
>TRBV11-2|NA|TRBJ1-3|NA
TGTGCCAGCAGCTCCCCCACGCTAAGAGACTCTGGAAACACCATATATTTT
CASSSPTLRDSGNTIYF
>TRBV2|NA|TRBJ2-2|NA
TGTGCCAGCAGTGACCCCAGGGGCACGAACACCGGGGAGCTGTTTTTT
CASSDPRGTNTGELFF
>TRBV4-1|TRBD1|TRBJ1-1|NA
TGCGCCAGCAGCCGAGGACAGGGGGTATTGGCTGAAGCTTTCTTT
CASSRGQGVLAEAFF
>TRBV7-9|NA|TRBJ2-2|NA
TGTGCCAGCAGCCCACCTTACTTGGGGGGAAACACCGGGGAGCTGTTTTTT
CASSPPYLGGNTGELFF
>TRBV15|NA|TRBJ2-3|NA
TGTGCCACCAGCAGAACTTCAGGGTGGGCAGATACGCAGTATTTT
CATSRTSGWADTQYF
>TRBV29-1|TRBD1|TRBJ1-2|NA
TGCAGCGTAGAGACAGGGACCGGCTACACCTTC
CSVETGTGYTF
>TRBV29-1|NA|TRBJ2-7|NA
TGCAGCGTTCAAGGGACACGGGAGGACCCCTCCTACGAGCAGTACTTC
CSVQGTREDPSYEQYF
>TRBV28|TRBD2|TRBJ2-7|NA
TGTGCCAGCAGTTCTGCGGGAGGGGAAGACTACGAGCAGTACTTC
CASSSAGGEDYEQYF
>TRBV13|NA|TRBJ1-6|NA
TGTGCCAGCAGCGCAGGGTCCTATAATTCACCCCTCCACTTT
CASSAGSYNSPLHF
>TRBV4-2|NA|TRBJ2-1|NA
TGTGCCAGCAGCCAAGCCGGGATCACAGACAATGAGCAGTTCTTC
CASSQAGITDNEQFF
>TRBV19|TRBD2|TRBJ2-5|once
TGTGCCAGTAGTATGGGACTAGCGGGAGGCCAAGAGACCCAGTACTTC
CASSMGLAGGQETQYF
>TRBV29-1|TRBD1|TRBJ1-1|NA
TGCAGCGGCCAGGGGGTGAACACTGAAGCTTTCTTT
CSGQGVNTEAFF
>TRBV7-9|TRBD1|TRBJ2-7|NA
TGTGCCAGCAGCTTTGTTTGGGGAACAGGGGCATCCTACGAGCAGTACTTC
CASSFVWGTGASYEQYF
>TRBV5-1|TRBD2|TRBJ2-1|NA
TGCGCCAGCAGCAAAACCTTCCCGGGACTAGCGGGAGGGGGGGATTACAATGAGCAGTTCTTC
CASSKTFPGLAGGGDYNEQFF